This T cell receptor beta chain was recorded in a study of cytomegalovirus exposure and HLA in healthy donors. In germline, CDR1 is SGHRS, CDR2 YFSETQ. CDR3 length: 13 amino acids. Amplification used 60 Vbeta primers and 13 Jbeta primers. The repertoire was sequenced with immunoSEQ multiplex PCR; TCRdb's copy has only in-frame clones and lacks some. The sample totals about 160,000 clones. The study, taken as a whole, reports: The likely explanation for a cluster of highly shared sequence variants was sequencing artifact. Later, an analysis showed that TCR beta chains associated with HLA were more clonally expanded than others that were equally common. When analyzed later, the rates of TCR association showed variation by HLA locus, with DRB1 the most and HLA-C the fewest.

At the time of sampling, donors were nominally healthy, though unrecorded immune exposures were likely. Regarding this clone: Its antigen is not known. At one end the junction does not follow the germline gene, possibly because of a read error.

The chain couples TRBV5-1 to TRBJ1-4; 7 positions match TRBD1. Sample: PBMCs. This receptor was identified in a man aged 25-45 years in good health and CMV-seronegative. The CDR3: CAGSWDSGEKLFF. The CDR3 nucleotides are TGCGCCGGCAGCTGGGACAGTGGGGAAAAACTGTTTTTT. Full variable domain (missing parts from reference TRBV5-1 and TRBJ1-4): KAGVTQTPRYLIKTRGQQVTLSCSPISGHRSVSWYQQTPGQGLQFLFEYFSETQRNKGNFPGRFSGRQFSNSRSEMNVSTLELGDSALYLCAGSWDSGEKLFFGSGTQLSVL.